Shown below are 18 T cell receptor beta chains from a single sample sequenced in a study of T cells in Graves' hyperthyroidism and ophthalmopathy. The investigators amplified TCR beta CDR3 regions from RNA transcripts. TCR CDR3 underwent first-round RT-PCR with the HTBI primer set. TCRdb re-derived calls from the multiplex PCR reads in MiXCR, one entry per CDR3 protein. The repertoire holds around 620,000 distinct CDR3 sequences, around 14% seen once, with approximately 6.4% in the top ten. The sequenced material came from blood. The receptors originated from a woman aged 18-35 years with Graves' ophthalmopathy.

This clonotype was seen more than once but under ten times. CDR3 sequence reads: CAISDSDEQYF. The DNA for the CDR3 is TGTGCCATCAGTGATTCGGACGAGCAGTACTTC. This chain links TRBV10-3 with TRBJ2-7; D unresolved. Looked up from germline, CDR1 is ENHRY and CDR2 is SYGVKD. This CDR3 has 11 amino acids. Trimming cost V 3 bases and J 5 bases, with 5 bases left between them.

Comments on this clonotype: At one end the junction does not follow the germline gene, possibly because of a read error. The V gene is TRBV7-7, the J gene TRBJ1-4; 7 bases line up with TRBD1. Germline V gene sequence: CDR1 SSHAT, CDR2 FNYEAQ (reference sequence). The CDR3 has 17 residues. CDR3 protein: CASSLGRQGGTNEKLFF. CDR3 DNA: TGTGCTAGCAGCCTTGGCCGACAGGGAGGAACTAATGAAAAACTGTTTTTT. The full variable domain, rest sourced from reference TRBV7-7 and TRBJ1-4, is GAGVSQSPRYKVTKRGQDVTLRCDPISSHATLYWYQQALGQGPEFLTYFNYEAQPDKSGLPSDRFSAERPEGSISTLTIQRTEQRDSAMYRCASSLGRQGGTNEKLFFGSGTQLSVL.

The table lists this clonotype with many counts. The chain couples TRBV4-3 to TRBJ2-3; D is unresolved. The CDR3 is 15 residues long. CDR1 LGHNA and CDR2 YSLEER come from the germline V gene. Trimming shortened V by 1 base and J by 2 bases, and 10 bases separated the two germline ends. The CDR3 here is CASSQGSTLTDTQYF. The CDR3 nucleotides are TGCGCCAGCAGCCAAGGGAGCACTCTCACAGATACGCAGTATTTT.

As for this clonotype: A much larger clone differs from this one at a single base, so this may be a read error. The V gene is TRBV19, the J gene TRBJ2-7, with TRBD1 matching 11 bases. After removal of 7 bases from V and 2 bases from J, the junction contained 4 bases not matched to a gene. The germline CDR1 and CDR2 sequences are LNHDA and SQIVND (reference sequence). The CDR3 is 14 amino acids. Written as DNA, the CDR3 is TGTGCCAGTACCTCGGGACAGGGGGCCTACGAGCAGTACTTC. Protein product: CASTSGQGAYEQYF.

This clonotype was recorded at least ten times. CDR3 sequence: CASKIGPEAFF. The DNA for the CDR3 is TGTGCCAGCAAAATAGGGCCTGAAGCTTTCTTT. The chain couples TRBV28 to TRBJ1-1; no firm D call. CDR3 size: 11 residues. CDR1 and CDR2 (germline): MDHEN, SYDVKM. Trimming took 7 bases from V and 6 from J, leaving 9 bases between them.

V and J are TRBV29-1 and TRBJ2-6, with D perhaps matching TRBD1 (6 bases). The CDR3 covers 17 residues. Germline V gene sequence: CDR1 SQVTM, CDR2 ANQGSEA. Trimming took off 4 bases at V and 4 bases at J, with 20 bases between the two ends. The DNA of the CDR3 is TGCAGCGTTGTGTCAGGGGCAGTAAACTTGGGGGCCAACGTCCTGACTTTC. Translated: CSVVSGAVNLGANVLTF.

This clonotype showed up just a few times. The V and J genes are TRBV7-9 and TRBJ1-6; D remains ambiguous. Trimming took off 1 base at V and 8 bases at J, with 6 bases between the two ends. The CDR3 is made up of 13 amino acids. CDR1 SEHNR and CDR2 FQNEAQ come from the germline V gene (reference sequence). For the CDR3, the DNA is TGTGCCAGCAGCTTAGTTAAGGATTCACCCCTCCACTTT. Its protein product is CASSLVKDSPLHF.

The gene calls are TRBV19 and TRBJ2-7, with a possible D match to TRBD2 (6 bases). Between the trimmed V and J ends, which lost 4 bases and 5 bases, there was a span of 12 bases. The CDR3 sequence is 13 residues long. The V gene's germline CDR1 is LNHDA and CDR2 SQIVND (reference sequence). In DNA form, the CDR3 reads TGTGCCAGTAGTACCCACGGGACTGACGAGCAGTACTTC. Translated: CASSTHGTDEQYF.

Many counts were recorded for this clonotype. This chain's CDR3 is CASSPSSVGVETQYF. CDR3 DNA: TGTGCCAGCAGCCCGTCGAGCGTTGGGGTGGAGACCCAGTACTTC. The chain is built from TRBV7-2 and TRBJ2-5; D not resolved. Per the germline V gene, CDR1 is SGHTA and CDR2 is FQGNSA. V was shortened by 5 bases and J by 5 bases, with 18 bases between the two germline ends. The CDR3 consists of 15 residues.

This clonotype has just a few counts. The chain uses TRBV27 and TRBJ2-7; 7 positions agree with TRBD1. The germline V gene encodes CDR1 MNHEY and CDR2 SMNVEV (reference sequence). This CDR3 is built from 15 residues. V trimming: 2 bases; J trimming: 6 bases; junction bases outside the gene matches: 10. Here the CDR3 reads CASSLGARQGTEQYF. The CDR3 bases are TGTGCCAGCAGTTTAGGGGCCCGACAGGGAACCGAGCAGTACTTC.

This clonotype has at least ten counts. The CDR3 nucleotides read TGCAGCGTTGGCCCGGCCAGGGCCTTCCTCACAGATACGCAGTATTTT. Its translation: CSVGPARAFLTDTQYF. The chain has TRBV29-1 and TRBJ2-3; tentative D call: TRBD1 (5 bases). In germline, CDR1 is SQVTM, CDR2 ANQGSEA. This CDR3 is 16 amino acids long. Trimming stripped 4 bases from V and 2 bases from J, with 19 bases between.

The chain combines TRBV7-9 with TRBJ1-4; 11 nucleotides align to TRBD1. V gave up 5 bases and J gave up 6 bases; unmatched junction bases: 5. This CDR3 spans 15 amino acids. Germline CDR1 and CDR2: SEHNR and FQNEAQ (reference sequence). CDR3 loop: CASSPRTGGYEKLFF. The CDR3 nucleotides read TGTGCCAGCAGCCCCCGGACAGGGGGCTATGAAAAACTGTTTTTT.

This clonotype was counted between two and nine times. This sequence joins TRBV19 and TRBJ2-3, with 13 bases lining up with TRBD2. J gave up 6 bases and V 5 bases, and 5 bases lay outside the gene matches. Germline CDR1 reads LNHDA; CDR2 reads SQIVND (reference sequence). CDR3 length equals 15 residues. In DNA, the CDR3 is TGTGCCAGTAGTCCTGGACTAGCGGGAGTTGATACGCAGTATTTT. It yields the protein CASSPGLAGVDTQYF.

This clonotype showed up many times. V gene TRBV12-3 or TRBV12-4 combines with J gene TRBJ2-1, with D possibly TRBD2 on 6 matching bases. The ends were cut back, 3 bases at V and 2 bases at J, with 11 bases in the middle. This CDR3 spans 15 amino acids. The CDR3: CASSFGVAAYNEQFF. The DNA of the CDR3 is TGTGCCAGCAGTTTCGGAGTAGCGGCCTACAATGAGCAGTTCTTC.

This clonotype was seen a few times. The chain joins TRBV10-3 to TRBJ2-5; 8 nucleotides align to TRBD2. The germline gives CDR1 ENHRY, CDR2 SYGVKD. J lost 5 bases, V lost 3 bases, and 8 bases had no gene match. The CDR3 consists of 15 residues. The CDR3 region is CAISDSGGLRETQYF. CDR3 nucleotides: TGTGCCATCAGTGATTCGGGGGGGCTGAGGGAGACCCAGTACTTC.

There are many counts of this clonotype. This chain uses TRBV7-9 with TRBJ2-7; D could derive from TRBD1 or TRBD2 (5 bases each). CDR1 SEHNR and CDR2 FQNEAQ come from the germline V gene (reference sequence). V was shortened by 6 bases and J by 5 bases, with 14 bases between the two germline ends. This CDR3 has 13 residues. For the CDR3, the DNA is TGTGCCAGCAGGGCCGGGACGATGGACGAGCAGTACTTC. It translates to CASRAGTMDEQYF.

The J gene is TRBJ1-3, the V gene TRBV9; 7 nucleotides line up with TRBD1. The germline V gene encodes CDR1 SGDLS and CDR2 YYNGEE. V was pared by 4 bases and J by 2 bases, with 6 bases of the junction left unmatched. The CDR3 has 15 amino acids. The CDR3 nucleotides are TGTGCCAGCAGCTCCTCCGGGACAGCTGGAAACACCATATATTTT. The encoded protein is CASSSSGTAGNTIYF. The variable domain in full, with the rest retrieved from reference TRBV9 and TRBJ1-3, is DSGVTQTPKHLITATGQRVTLRCSPRSGDLSVYWYQQSLDQGLQFLIQYYNGEERAKGNILERFSAQQFPDLHSELNLSSLELGDSALYFCASSSSGTAGNTIYFGEGSWLTVV.

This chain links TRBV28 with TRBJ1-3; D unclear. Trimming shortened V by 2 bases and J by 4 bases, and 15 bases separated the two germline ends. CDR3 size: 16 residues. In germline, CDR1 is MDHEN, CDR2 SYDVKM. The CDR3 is CASSLKWRVRGNTIYF. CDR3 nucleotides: TGTGCCAGCAGTTTAAAATGGCGTGTGCGGGGAAACACCATATATTTT.